A single TCR beta chain is shown here with its context. These data are taken from a study of shared clonotypes between healthy human individuals. The repertoire was sequenced with immunoSEQ multiplex PCR; TCRdb's copy has only in-frame clones and lacks some. Among 1 million to 1.2 million clones listed, 60% to 85% were seen once. V lost 4 bases, J lost 2 bases, and 7 bases stayed unmatched. In germline, CDR1 is MDHEN, CDR2 SYDVKM. The CDR3 consists of 16 residues. J is TRBJ1-4 and V is TRBV28, with TRBD1 matching 7 bases. The specimen was memory CD4+ T cells from PBMCs. The subset here: CD45RA-negative fraction. The source of this sequence is a man younger than 35 in good health. Some clones in this sample may be carry-over from other donors' samples. The CDR3 region is CASSWSPGGTNEKLFF. CDR3 nucleotide sequence: TGTGCCAGCAGTTGGTCCCCAGGGGGGACTAATGAAAAACTGTTTTTT. The full variable domain, rest sourced from reference TRBV28 and TRBJ1-4, is DVKVTQSSRYLVKRTGEKVFLECVQDMDHENMFWYRQDPGLGLRLIYFSYDVKMKEKGDIPEGYSVSREKKERFSLILESASTNQTSMYLCASSWSPGGTNEKLFFGSGTQLSVL.